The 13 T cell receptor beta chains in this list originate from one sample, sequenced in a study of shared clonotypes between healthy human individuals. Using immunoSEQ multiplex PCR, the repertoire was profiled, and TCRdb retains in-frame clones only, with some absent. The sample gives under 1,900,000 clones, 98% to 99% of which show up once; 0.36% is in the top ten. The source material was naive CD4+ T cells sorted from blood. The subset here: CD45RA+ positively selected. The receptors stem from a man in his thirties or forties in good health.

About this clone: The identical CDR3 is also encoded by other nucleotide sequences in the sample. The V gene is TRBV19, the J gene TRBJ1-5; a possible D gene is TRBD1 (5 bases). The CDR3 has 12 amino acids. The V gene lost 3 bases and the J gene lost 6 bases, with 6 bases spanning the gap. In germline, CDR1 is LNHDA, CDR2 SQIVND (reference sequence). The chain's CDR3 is CASSIQGQPQHF. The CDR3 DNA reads TGTGCCAGTAGTATCCAGGGTCAGCCCCAGCATTTT. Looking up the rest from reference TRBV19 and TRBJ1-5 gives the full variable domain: DGGITQSPKYLFRKEGQNVTLSCEQNLNHDAMYWYRQDPGQGLRLIYYSQIVNDFQKGDIAEGYSVSREKKESFPLTVTSAQKNPTAFYLCASSIQGQPQHFGDGTRLSIL.

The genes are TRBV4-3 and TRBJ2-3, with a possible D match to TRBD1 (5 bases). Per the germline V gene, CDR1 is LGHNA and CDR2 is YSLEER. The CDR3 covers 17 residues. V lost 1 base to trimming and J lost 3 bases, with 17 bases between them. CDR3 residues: CASSQGTSDHFTDTQYF. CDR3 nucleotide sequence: TGCGCCAGCAGCCAAGGGACATCGGATCACTTTACAGATACGCAGTATTTT.

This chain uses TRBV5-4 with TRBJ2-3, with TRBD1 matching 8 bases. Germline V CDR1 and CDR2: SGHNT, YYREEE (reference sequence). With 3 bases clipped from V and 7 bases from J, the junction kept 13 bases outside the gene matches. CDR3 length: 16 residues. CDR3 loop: CASSSEPDRASNTQYF. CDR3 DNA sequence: TGTGCCAGCAGCTCCGAACCGGACAGGGCGTCAAATACGCAGTATTTT.

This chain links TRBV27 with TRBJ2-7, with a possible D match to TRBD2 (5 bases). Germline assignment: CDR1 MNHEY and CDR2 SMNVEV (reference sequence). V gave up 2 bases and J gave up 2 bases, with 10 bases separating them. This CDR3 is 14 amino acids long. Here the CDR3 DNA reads TGTGCCAGCAGTTTAAACGGACTCCCCTACGAGCAGTACTTC. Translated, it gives CASSLNGLPYEQYF.

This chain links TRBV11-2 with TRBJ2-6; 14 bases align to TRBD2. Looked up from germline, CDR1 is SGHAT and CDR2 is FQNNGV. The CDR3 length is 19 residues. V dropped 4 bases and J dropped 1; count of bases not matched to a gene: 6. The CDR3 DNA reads TGTGCCAGCAGCTCCCTAGGGACTAGCGGGAGTTCTGGGGCCAACGTCCTGACTTTC. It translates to CASSSLGTSGSSGANVLTF.

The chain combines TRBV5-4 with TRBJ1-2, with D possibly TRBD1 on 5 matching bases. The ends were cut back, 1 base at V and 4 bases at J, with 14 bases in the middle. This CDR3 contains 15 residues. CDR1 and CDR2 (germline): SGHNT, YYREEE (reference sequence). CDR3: CASSLLGVFGYGYTF. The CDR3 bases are TGTGCCAGCAGCTTGTTGGGGGTCTTCGGCTATGGCTACACCTTC.

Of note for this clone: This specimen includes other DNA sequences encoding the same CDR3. CDR3 DNA: TGCGCCAGCAGACTAACAGATACGCAGTATTTT. Amino acids: CASRLTDTQYF. The V gene is TRBV10-2, the J gene TRBJ2-3; D is unclear. CDR3 length: 11 amino acids. V was clipped by 6 bases and J by 3 bases, with 4 bases between them. Germline CDR1 is WSHSY and CDR2 is SAAADI.

Here the CDR3 reads CASSLDRGGAGAVYEQYF. CDR3 in DNA: TGTGCCAGCAGCTTAGATCGGGGGGGAGCGGGAGCTGTCTACGAGCAGTACTTC. The rearrangement uses TRBV7-2 and TRBJ2-7; 8 bases fit TRBD2. The CDR3 has 18 amino acids. V lost 1 base to trimming and J lost 3 bases; unmatched junction nucleotides: 14. The V gene's germline CDR1 is SGHTA and CDR2 FQGNSA.

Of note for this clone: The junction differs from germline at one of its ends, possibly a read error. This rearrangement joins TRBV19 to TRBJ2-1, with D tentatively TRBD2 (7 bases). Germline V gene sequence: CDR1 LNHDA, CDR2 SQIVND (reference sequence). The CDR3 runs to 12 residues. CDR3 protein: CASSARGASHVF. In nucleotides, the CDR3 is TGTGCCAGTAGTGCCCGGGGGGCAAGTCATGTCTTC.

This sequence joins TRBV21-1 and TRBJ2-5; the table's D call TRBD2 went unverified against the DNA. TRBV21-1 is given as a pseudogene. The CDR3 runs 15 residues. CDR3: CASSKSSQKQETQYF. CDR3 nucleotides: TGTGCCAGCAGCAAATCGAGTCAAAAACAAGAGACCCAGTACTTC.

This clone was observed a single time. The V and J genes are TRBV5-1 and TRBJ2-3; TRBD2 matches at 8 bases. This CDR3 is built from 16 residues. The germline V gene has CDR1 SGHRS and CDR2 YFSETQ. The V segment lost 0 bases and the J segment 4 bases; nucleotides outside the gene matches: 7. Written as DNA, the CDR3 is TGCGCCAGCAGCTTGGGTCCAGCGGGAGTATCAGATACGCAGTATTTT. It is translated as CASSLGPAGVSDTQYF. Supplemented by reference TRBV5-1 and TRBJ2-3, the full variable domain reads KAGVTQTPRYLIKTRGQQVTLSCSPISGHRSVSWYQQTPGQGLQFLFEYFSETQRNKGNFPGRFSGRQFSNSRSEMNVSTLELGDSALYLCASSLGPAGVSDTQYFGPGTRLTVL.

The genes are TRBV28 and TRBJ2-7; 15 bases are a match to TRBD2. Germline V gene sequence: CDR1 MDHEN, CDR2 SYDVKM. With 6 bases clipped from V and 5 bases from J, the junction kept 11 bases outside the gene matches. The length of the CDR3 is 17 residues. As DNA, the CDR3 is TGTGCCAGCAGCCGGGGACTAGCGGGAGGCCCCTTTGACGAGCAGTACTTC. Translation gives CASSRGLAGGPFDEQYF.

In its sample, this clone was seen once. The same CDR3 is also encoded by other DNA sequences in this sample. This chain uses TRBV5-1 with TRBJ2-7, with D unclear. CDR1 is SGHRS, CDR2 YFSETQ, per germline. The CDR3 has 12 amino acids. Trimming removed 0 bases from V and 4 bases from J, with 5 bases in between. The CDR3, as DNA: TGCGCCAGCAGCTTGGGGGTGTACGAGCAGTACTTC. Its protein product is CASSLGVYEQYF.